Shown below are 8 T cell receptor beta chains from a single sample sequenced in a study of control samples from healthy donors and cancer patients. Clones were read by immunoSEQ multiplex PCR, and TCRdb kept only the in-frame ones, dropping some. The table records approximately 88,000 clones, roughly 90% of them present only once. The sample consisted of blood. All receptors come from a woman aged 25 to 39 in good health.

The chain uses TRBV5-1 and TRBJ1-2, with unresolved D. V lost 4 bases to trimming and J lost 0 bases, with 10 bases between them. The germline gives CDR1 SGHRS, CDR2 YFSETQ. CDR3 length: 14 amino acids. In nucleotides, the CDR3 is TGCGCCAGCAGCCCGGACCGAGCTAACTATGGCTACACCTTC. This encodes CASSPDRANYGYTF.

This clone was observed once. The chain carries TRBV28 and TRBJ2-7; a possible D gene is TRBD2 (6 bases). Per germline, CDR1 MDHEN and CDR2 SYDVKM. V was shortened by 3 bases and J by 7 bases, with 7 bases between the two germline ends. This CDR3 is built from 11 residues. In DNA, the CDR3 is TGTGCCAGCAGTTTGGGGGGTGAGCAGTACTTC. Translation gives CASSLGGEQYF.

The chain is built from TRBV25-1 and TRBJ2-1; the match to TRBD2 covers 13 bases. Germline V gene sequence: CDR1 MGHDK, CDR2 SYGVNS. CDR3 size: 18 residues. V dropped 1 base and J dropped 8; count of bases not matched to a gene: 11. The CDR3 loop is CASSESYRLAGGRDEQFF. CDR3 nucleotides: TGTGCCAGCAGTGAATCCTACCGACTAGCGGGGGGCAGGGATGAGCAGTTCTTC.

This chain links TRBV6-5 with TRBJ2-5; the D gene is possibly TRBD2 (7 bases). V lost 5 bases, J lost 5 bases, and 18 bases lay in between. CDR1 is MNHEY, CDR2 SVGAGI, per germline. The CDR3 runs to 15 residues. The CDR3 coding sequence is TGTGCCAGCAGTCCGGGGGGTGGGGGCAGGGAGACCCAGTACTTC. It codes for CASSPGGGGRETQYF.

This chain joins TRBV5-8 and TRBJ1-2; D might be TRBD1 (6 bases). Trimming stripped 2 bases from V and 6 bases from J, with 14 bases between. The length of the CDR3 is 14 residues. Germline CDR1 is SGHTS and CDR2 is YDEGEE. The CDR3 protein is CASSLQQGIDGYTF. The CDR3 nucleotides read TGTGCCAGCAGCTTACAACAGGGAATAGATGGCTACACCTTC.

The gene calls are TRBV5-8 and TRBJ1-6; weak D call: TRBD1 (6 bases). The CDR3 sequence is 15 residues long. V lost 0 bases and J lost 9, with 13 bases in between. Germline CDR1 is SGHTS and CDR2 is YDEGEE. The CDR3 coding sequence is TGTGCCAGCAGCTTGGTAGGCAGGGGATCTTCACCCCTCCACTTT. Its translation: CASSLVGRGSSPLHF. Full variable domain (outside the CDR3, taken from reference TRBV5-8 and TRBJ1-6): EAGVTQSPTHLIKTRGQQATLRCSPISGHTSVYWYQQALGLGLQFLLWYDEGEERNRGNFPPRFSGRQFPNYSSELNVNALELEDSALYLCASSLVGRGSSPLHFGNGTRLTVT.

V is TRBV11-2 and J is TRBJ1-6; a weak D match, TRBD1 (6 bases). The CDR3 is 14 residues long. The V gene lost 5 bases and the J gene lost 4 bases, with 9 bases spanning the gap. CDR1 SGHAT and CDR2 FQNNGV come from the germline V gene. The CDR3 DNA reads TGTGCCAGCAGCCAGACAGGTTATAATTCACCCCTCCACTTT. This encodes CASSQTGYNSPLHF.

The rearrangement links TRBV5-1 to TRBJ2-2, with a possible D match to TRBD1 (5 bases). This CDR3 region has 14 residues. Germline V lookup: CDR1 SGHRS, CDR2 YFSETQ. V shed 7 bases and J shed 4 bases, with 14 bases lying between them. The CDR3 sequence: CASGGRDFTGELFF. The CDR3 region has the DNA TGCGCCAGCGGTGGCAGGGATTTCACCGGGGAGCTGTTTTTT.